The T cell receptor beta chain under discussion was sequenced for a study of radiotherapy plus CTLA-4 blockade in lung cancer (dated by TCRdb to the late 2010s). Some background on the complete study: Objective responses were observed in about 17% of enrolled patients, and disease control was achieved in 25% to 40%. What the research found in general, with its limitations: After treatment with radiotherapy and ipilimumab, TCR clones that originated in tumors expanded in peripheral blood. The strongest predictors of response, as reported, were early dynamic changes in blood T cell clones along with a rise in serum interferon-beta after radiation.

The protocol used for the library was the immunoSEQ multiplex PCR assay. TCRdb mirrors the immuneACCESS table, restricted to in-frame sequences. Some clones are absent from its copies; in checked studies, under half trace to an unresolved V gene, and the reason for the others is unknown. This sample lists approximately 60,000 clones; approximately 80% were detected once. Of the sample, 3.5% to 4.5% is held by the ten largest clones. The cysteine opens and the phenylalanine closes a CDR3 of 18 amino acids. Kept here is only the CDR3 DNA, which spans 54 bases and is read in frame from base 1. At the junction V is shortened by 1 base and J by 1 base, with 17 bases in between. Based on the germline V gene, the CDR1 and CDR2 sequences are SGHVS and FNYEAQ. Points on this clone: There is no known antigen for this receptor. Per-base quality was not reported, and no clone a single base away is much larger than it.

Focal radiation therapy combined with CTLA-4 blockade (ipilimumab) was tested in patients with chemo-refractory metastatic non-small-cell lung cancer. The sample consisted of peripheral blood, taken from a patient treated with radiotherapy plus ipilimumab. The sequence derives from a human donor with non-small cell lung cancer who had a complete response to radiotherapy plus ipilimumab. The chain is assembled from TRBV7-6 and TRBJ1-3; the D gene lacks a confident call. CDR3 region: CASSLENSLQRSGNTIYF. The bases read TGTGCCAGCAGCTTAGAGAACAGCCTTCAAAGGTCTGGAAACACCATATATTTT.